This T cell receptor (beta chain) was retrieved from a study of T cell responses to AZD1222 COVID-19 vaccine. Regarding the study as a whole: Donors in the cohort were predominantly white British and more often female, and clonal diversity was possibly underestimated. Of spike-specific TCRs, nearly half reportedly target regions left unmutated in variants.

The V and J ends lost 5 bases and 2 bases respectively, with 9 bases between them. The CDR3 spans 12 residues. Germline V gene data show CDR1 as SQVTM and CDR2 as ANQGSEA. Regarding this clone: Its antigen is currently unknown.

The assay was immunoSEQ multiplex PCR, and TCRdb's table has in-frame clones only and misses some. The table lists 140,000 to 150,000 clones, 85% to 95% of them singletons. The receptor's source is an adult who had recovered from COVID-19. The rearrangement joins TRBV29-1 to TRBJ1-2; D not certain. The sample in question was peripheral blood, obtained after recovery from COVID-19. The CDR3 reads CSVSRQNYGYTF. The CDR3, as DNA: TGCAGCGTTTCCAGGCAGAACTATGGCTACACCTTC.